This T cell receptor (beta chain) was captured by sequencing in a study of T cell repertoires in cytomegalovirus infection. Whole-study context: Both a matching HLA type and CMV infection were indicated by public TCR beta signatures. Study-wide results and limits: The ex vivo response was dominated by HLA-C-restricted CMV-specific TCR beta clonotypes. Summed frequency of shared TCR beta families picked out CMV carriers who also had the relevant HLA.

CDR1 SEHNR and CDR2 FQNEAQ come from the germline V gene (reference sequence). This CDR3 comprises 15 residues. The V gene end was trimmed by 6 bases and the J gene end by 4 bases; junction bases not matched to a gene: 8. TCRdb re-called the reads with MiXCR, one entry per CDR3 protein. The sample lists approximately 170,000 distinct CDR3 sequences, 15% to 20% seen once, with over 15% in the top ten. This clonotype was picked up many times. Its antigen is as yet unknown. This sequence originates from a human donor in good health (CMV status not recorded). Some clones in this sample may be carry-over from other donors' samples. The J gene is TRBJ2-1, the V gene TRBV7-9, with 8 bases identical to TRBD1. Sequencing input: CD8+ T cells from PBMCs. CDR3 amino acids: CASRNAGGDYNEQFF. The CDR3 DNA follows: TGTGCCAGCAGAAACGCAGGGGGCGATTACAATGAGCAGTTCTTC. Full variable domain (missing parts from reference TRBV7-9 and TRBJ2-1): DTGVSQNPRHKITKRGQNVTFRCDPISEHNRLYWYRQTLGQGPEFLTYFQNEAQLEKSRLLSDRFSAERPKGSFSTLEIQRTEQGDSAMYLCASRNAGGDYNEQFFGPGTRLTVL.